This T cell receptor (beta chain) was sequenced in a study of T cells in localized non-small cell lung cancer. Study outcomes and limitations: Exceeding tumor, uninvolved adjacent lung had the highest T cell clonality. Investigators sequenced only a single tumor region, leaving heterogeneity possible.

Regarding this clone: Its antigen is not identified.

The protocol was immunoSEQ multiplex PCR, while the TCRdb copy is restricted to in-frame clones and leaves out a portion. The sample consists of approximately 20,000 clones, 83% of them appearing once. This clonotype was obtained from a man aged 40 to 70 with stage I lung adenocarcinoma. The material sequenced was peripheral blood, taken before any cancer treatment.

Written as DNA, the CDR3 is TGTGCCAGCAGCGTACTACAAAGCGGGAGCTCCTACAATGAGCAGTTCTTC. Translation gives CASSVLQSGSSYNEQFF. The rearrangement joins TRBV9 to TRBJ2-1; TRBD2 agrees at 8 bases. Germline V gene data show CDR1 as SGDLS and CDR2 as YYNGEE. There are 17 residues in the CDR3. V lost 1 base to trimming and J lost 0 bases; unmatched junction nucleotides: 6.